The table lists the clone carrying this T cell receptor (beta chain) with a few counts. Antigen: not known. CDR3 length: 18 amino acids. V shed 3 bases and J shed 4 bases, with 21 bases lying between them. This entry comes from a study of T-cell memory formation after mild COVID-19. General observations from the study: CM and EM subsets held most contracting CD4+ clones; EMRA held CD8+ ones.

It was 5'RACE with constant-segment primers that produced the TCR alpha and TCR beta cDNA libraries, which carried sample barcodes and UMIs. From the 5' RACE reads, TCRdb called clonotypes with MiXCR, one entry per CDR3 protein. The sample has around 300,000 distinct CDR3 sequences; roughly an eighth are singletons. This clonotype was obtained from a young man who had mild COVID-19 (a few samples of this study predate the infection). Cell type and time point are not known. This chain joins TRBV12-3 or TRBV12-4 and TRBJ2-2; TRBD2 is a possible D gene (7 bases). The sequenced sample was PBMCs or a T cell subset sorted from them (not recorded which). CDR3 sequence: CASSFPGGQSRVTGELFF. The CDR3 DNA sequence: TGTGCCAGCAGTTTTCCCGGGGGGCAATCACGTGTCACCGGGGAGCTGTTTTTT.